This entry describes one TCR beta chain. Using immunoSEQ multiplex PCR, the repertoire was profiled, and TCRdb retains in-frame clones only, with some absent. The sample holds around 72,000 clones, around 86% seen once. The data belong to a study of blood T cell repertoires in COVID-19. About the study: PBMCs, B-cell-depleted T cells, or T cells were the source of the cDNA or gDNA that made up the material.

Germline CDR1 reads SGHTA; CDR2 reads FQGNSA. V was clipped by 3 bases and J by 5 bases; unmatched bases: 7. This CDR3 is 18 amino acids long. Material: peripheral blood. This chain connects TRBV7-2 to TRBJ2-1, with 16 bases that match TRBD2. This receptor was obtained from a man aged 50-60 years with active COVID-19. The DNA for the CDR3 is TGTGCCAGCAGCTTGGTGGGACTAGCGGGAGGGCCCAACAATGAGCAGTTCTTC. As protein: CASSLVGLAGGPNNEQFF.